Shown below are 5 T cell receptor beta chains from a single sample sequenced in a study of blood T cell repertoires in COVID-19. Libraries were prepared by immunoSEQ multiplex PCR; TCRdb keeps only in-frame clonotypes and omits some of them. The sample includes more than 350,000 clones, 70% to 90% seen only once; the top ten take around 2.8%. The sample was peripheral blood. These receptors were collected from a young woman with COVID-19, enrolled during active disease.

The table lists this clone with a count of one. V and J are TRBV19 and TRBJ2-7; TRBD1 agrees at 8 bases. This CDR3 is built from 14 residues. Germline-derived CDR1 and CDR2 are LNHDA and SQIVND (reference sequence). Losses at the gene ends were 4 bases for V and 6 bases for J; bases not matched to a gene: 8. This CDR3 is CASSTWTGTGEQYF. The CDR3 DNA is TGTGCCAGTAGTACGTGGACAGGGACTGGCGAGCAGTACTTC. The full variable domain, its missing parts supplied by reference TRBV19 and TRBJ2-7, is DGGITQSPKYLFRKEGQNVTLSCEQNLNHDAMYWYRQDPGQGLRLIYYSQIVNDFQKGDIAEGYSVSREKKESFPLTVTSAQKNPTAFYLCASSTWTGTGEQYFGPGTRLTVT.

V and J are TRBV10-1 and TRBJ2-3, with D possibly matching TRBD1 (6 bases). Trimming cost V 5 bases and J 8 bases, with 11 bases left between them. This CDR3 is built from 12 residues. The germline V gene encodes CDR1 WNHNN and CDR2 SYGVQD (reference sequence). The chain's CDR3 is CASSPTGPTQYF. The CDR3 bases are TGCGCCAGCAGTCCGACAGGACCTACGCAGTATTTT.

V gene TRBV7-2 combines with J gene TRBJ1-2; D is possibly TRBD1 (5 bases). V gave up 5 bases and J gave up 4 bases, with 14 bases separating them. This CDR3 has 14 residues. Germline V gene data show CDR1 as SGHTA and CDR2 as FQGNSA. The CDR3 protein is CASSKVTEFYGYTF. The CDR3 nucleotides are TGTGCCAGCAGCAAGGTGACAGAATTCTATGGCTACACCTTC.

This rearrangement joins TRBV7-9 to TRBJ2-1, with D perhaps TRBD1 (6 bases). V was pared by 0 bases and J by 4 bases, with 7 bases between. The CDR3 covers 14 residues. The germline V gene has CDR1 SEHNR and CDR2 FQNEAQ (reference sequence). CDR3 amino acids: CASSLAGQYNEQFF. CDR3 DNA: TGTGCCAGCAGCTTAGCAGGACAGTACAATGAGCAGTTCTTC.

V is TRBV5-1 and J is TRBJ1-4; 8 bases line up with TRBD1. Germline V gives CDR1 SGHRS, CDR2 YFSETQ. The V segment lost 5 bases and the J segment 5 bases; nucleotides outside the gene matches: 8. There are 15 residues in the CDR3. The CDR3: CASSRTGGNNEKLFF. Written as DNA, the CDR3 is TGCGCCAGCAGTCGCACAGGGGGTAACAATGAAAAACTGTTTTTT.